A selection of T cell receptor beta chains follows, all from one sample in a study of CD8+ T cells in alopecia areata. The table came from immunoSEQ multiplex PCR; TCRdb's copy has only in-frame clones and leaves some out. The sample has 150,000 to 200,000 clones; around three fifths are singletons. The material was CD4+ T cells sorted from blood, obtained at approximately week 49, from a patient treated with tofacitinib. All receptors come from a human donor with alopecia areata. Each CDR3 is given with its conserved first and last residue. The D gene is left open where the match is weak. Not every row has a clone size; where given, it reads once, few, many or a size class.

NA	TRBV27	NA	TRBJ2-7	CASSLSGRPRLYEQYF	TGTGCCAGCAGTTTATCTGGGAGACCTCGTCTATACGAGCAGTACTTC
NA	TRBV27	NA	TRBJ1-5	CASSLQKHSNQPQHF	TGTGCCAGCAGCCTACAGAAGCATAGCAATCAGCCCCAGCATTTT
TRBD2	TRBV6-5	NA	TRBJ2-4	CASSSGEGNIQYF	TGTGCCAGCAGTTCTGGGGAGGGGAACATTCAGTACTTC
NA	TRBV6-1	NA	TRBJ1-2	CASSADGGGYGYTF	TGTGCCAGCAGCGCCGATGGGGGCGGCTATGGCTACACCTTC
NA	TRBV7-2	few	TRBJ2-3	CASSVQSATSTDTQYF	TGTGCCAGCAGCGTCCAGAGCGCCACTAGCACAGATACGCAGTATTTT
NA	TRBV29-1	NA	TRBJ2-3	CSVRGGGDTQYF	TGCAGCGTTAGAGGGGGGGGAGATACGCAGTATTTT
NA	TRBV11-2	NA	TRBJ2-7	CASTQLGDEQYF	TGTGCCAGCACACAATTGGGGGACGAGCAGTACTTC
TRBD1	TRBV5-4	NA	TRBJ2-6	CASSLVGQSSGANVLTF	TGTGCCAGCAGCTTGGTGGGACAGAGCTCTGGGGCCAACGTCCTGACTTTC
NA	TRBV30	NA	TRBJ2-6	CAWSVLLVSGANVLTF	TGTGCCTGGAGTGTATTGCTTGTCTCTGGGGCCAACGTCCTGACTTTC
NA	TRBV7-6	NA	TRBJ2-7	CASMGRGNNEQYF	TGTGCCAGCATGGGAAGAGGGAACAACGAGCAGTACTTC
NA	TRBV5-6	NA	TRBJ2-7	CASSLAGWQNEQYF	TGTGCCAGCAGCTTGGCTGGCTGGCAGAACGAGCAGTACTTC
TRBD1	TRBV30	many	TRBJ1-3	CAWSGGTVSSGNTIYF	TGTGCCTGGAGTGGTGGGACAGTTAGCTCTGGAAACACCATATATTTT
NA	TRBV30	NA	TRBJ2-6	CAWAAGANVLTF	TGTGCCTGGGCGGCTGGGGCCAACGTCCTGACTTTC
NA	TRBV5-4	NA	TRBJ1-6	CASGSDANSPLHF	TGTGCCAGCGGCTCGGATGCAAATTCACCCCTCCACTTT
NA	TRBV30	NA	TRBJ2-2	CAWGGGRRTGELFF	TGTGCCTGGGGAGGAGGACGGAGGACCGGGGAGCTGTTTTTT
NA	TRBV29-1	NA	TRBJ1-1	CSVVGTQNTEAFF	TGCAGCGTTGTCGGGACACAGAACACTGAAGCTTTCTTT